This T cell receptor (beta chain) was documented in a study of control samples from healthy donors and cancer patients. The table lists this clone with a count of one. Per the germline V gene, CDR1 is SGHRS and CDR2 is YFSETQ. This CDR3 contains 15 residues. V was trimmed by 0 bases and J by 5 bases, leaving 14 bases between them. Using immunoSEQ multiplex PCR, the repertoire was profiled, and TCRdb retains in-frame clones only, with some absent. The repertoire has tens of thousands of clones, roughly 80% of them found once; the top ten carry around 50%. The chain has TRBV5-1 and TRBJ1-1, with D perhaps matching TRBD1 (6 bases). The sample consisted of blood. This clonotype originated in a man aged 55 to 70 in good health. The CDR3 nucleotides read TGCGCCAGCAGCTTGGATCTTGGGGGACAAACTGAAGCTTTCTTT. Residues: CASSLDLGGQTEAFF.